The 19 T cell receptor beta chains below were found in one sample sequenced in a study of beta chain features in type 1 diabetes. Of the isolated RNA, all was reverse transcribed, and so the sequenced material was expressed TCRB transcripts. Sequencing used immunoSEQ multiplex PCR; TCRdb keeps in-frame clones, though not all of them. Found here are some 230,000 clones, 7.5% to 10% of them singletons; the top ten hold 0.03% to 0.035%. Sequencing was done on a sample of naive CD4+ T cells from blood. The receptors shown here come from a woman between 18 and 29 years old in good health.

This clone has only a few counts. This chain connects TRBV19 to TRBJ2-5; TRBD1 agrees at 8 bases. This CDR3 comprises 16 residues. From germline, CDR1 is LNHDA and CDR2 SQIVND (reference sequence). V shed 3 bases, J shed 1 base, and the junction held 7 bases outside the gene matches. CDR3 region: CASSIQGASPQETQYF. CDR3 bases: TGTGCCAGTAGTATTCAGGGGGCGTCCCCCCAAGAGACCCAGTACTTC.

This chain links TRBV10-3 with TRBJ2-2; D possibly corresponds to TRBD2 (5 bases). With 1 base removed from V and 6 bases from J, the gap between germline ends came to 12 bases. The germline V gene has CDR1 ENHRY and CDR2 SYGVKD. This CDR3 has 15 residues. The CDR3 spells CAISEFAGTAGELFF. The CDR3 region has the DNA TGTGCCATCAGTGAGTTTGCGGGTACGGCCGGGGAGCTGTTTTTT.

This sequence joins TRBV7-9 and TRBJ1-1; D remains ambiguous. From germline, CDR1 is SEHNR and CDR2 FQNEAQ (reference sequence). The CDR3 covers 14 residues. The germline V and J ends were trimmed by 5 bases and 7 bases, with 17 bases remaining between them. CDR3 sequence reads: CASSVTPGNVEAFF. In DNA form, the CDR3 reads TGTGCCAGCAGCGTCACGCCGGGAAATGTTGAAGCTTTCTTT.

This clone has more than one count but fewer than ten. CDR3 residues: CASSPASPAEAFF. The CDR3 DNA follows: TGTGCCAGCAGCCCAGCTAGTCCCGCTGAAGCTTTCTTT. The gene calls are TRBV14 and TRBJ1-1; no reliable D call. This CDR3 is built from 13 residues. V was cut by 4 bases and J by 6 bases, with 12 bases left in between. Germline values: CDR1 SGHDN, CDR2 FVKESK.

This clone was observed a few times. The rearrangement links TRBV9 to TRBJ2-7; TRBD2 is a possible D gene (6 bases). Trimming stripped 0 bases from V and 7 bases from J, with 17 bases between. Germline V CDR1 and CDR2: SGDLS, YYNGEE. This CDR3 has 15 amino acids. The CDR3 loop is CASSVGRGLSHEQYF. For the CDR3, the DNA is TGTGCCAGCAGCGTAGGGAGGGGACTCTCCCATGAGCAGTACTTC.

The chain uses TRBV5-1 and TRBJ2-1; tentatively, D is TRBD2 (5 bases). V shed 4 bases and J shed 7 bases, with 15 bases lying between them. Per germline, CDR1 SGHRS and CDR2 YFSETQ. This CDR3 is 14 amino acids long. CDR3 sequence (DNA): TGCGCCAGCAGCGCCGAGGGTTTAGCGAATGAGCAGTTCTTC. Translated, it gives CASSAEGLANEQFF.

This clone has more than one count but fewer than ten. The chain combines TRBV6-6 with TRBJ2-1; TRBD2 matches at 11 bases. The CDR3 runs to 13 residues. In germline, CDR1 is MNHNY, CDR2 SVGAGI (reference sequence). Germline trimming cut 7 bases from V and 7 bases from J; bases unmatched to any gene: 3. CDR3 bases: TGTGCCAGCATTCCTAGCGGGAGGAATGAGCAGTTCTTC. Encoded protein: CASIPSGRNEQFF.

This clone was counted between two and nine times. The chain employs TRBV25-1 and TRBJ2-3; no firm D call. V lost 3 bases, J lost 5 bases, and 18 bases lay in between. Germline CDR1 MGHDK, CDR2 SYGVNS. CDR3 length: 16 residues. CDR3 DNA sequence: TGTGCCAGCAGTGATTCCGCACGGTTCGTCGGAGATACGCAGTATTTT. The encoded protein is CASSDSARFVGDTQYF.

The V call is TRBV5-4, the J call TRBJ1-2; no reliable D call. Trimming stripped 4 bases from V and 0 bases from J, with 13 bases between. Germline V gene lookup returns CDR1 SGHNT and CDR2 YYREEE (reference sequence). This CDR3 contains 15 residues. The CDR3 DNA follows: TGTGCCAGCAGCCCGTGGGCGCTAACTAACTATGGCTACACCTTC. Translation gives CASSPWALTNYGYTF.

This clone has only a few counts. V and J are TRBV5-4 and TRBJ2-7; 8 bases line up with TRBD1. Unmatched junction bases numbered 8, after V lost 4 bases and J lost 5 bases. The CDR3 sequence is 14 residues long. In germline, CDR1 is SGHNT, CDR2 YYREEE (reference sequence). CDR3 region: CASSRGQGRNEQYF. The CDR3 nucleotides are TGTGCCAGCAGCCGCGGACAGGGAAGGAACGAGCAGTACTTC. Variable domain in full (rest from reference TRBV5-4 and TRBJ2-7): ETGVTQSPTHLIKTRGQQVTLRCSSQSGHNTVSWYQQALGQGPQFIFQYYREEENGRGNFPPRFSGLQFPNYSSELNVNALELDDSALYLCASSRGQGRNEQYFGPGTRLTVT.

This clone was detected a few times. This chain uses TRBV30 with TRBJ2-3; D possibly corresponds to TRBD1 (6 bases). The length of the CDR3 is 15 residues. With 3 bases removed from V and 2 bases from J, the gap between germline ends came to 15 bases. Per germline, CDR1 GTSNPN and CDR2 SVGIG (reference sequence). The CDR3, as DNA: TGTGCCTGGAGGATCGGGGCAGGGGCCACAGATACGCAGTATTTT. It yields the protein CAWRIGAGATDTQYF.

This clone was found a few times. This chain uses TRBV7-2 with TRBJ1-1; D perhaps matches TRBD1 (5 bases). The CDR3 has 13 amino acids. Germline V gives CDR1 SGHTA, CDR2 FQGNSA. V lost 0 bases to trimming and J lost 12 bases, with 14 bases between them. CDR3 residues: CASSLAGGTMTFF. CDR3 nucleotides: TGTGCCAGCAGCTTAGCCGGGGGGACGATGACTTTCTTT.

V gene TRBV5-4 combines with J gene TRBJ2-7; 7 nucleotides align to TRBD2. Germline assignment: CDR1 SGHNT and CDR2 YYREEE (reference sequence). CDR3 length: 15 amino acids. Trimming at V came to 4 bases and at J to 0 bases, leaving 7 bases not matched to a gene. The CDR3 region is CASSIGGTTSYEQYF. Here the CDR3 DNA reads TGTGCCAGCAGCATCGGCGGGACTACCTCCTACGAGCAGTACTTC. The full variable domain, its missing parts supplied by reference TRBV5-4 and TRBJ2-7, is ETGVTQSPTHLIKTRGQQVTLRCSSQSGHNTVSWYQQALGQGPQFIFQYYREEENGRGNFPPRFSGLQFPNYSSELNVNALELDDSALYLCASSIGGTTSYEQYFGPGTRLTVT.

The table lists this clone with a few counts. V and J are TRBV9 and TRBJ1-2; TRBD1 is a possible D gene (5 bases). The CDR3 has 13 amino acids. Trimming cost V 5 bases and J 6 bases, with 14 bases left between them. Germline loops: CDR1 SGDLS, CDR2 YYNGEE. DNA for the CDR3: TGTGCCAGCAGGCCCACGGGGGGTAATGGCTACACCTTC. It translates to CASRPTGGNGYTF.

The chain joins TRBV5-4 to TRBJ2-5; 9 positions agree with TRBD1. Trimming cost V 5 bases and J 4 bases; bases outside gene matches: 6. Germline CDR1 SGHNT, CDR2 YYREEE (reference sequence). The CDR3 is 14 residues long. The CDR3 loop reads CASRRGQGTETQYF. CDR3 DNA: TGTGCCAGCAGGCGGGGACAGGGTACAGAGACCCAGTACTTC.

The CDR3: CASSLRLAGYNEQFF. CDR3 nucleotide sequence: TGTGCCAGTAGTCTCCGACTAGCGGGGTACAATGAGCAGTTCTTC. This chain links TRBV19 with TRBJ2-1; TRBD2 agrees at 11 bases. This CDR3 contains 15 residues. From germline, CDR1 is LNHDA and CDR2 SQIVND (reference sequence). J was trimmed by 4 bases and V by 5 bases; bases with no gene match: 4.

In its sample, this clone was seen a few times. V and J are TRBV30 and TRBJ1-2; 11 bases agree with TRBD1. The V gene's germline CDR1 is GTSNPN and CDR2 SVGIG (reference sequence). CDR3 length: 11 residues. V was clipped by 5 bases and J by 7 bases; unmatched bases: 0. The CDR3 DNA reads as TGTGCCTGGGGACAGGGGGCTGGCTACACCTTC. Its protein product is CAWGQGAGYTF.

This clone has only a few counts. The CDR3 spells CAWSVLAGGPADTQYF. In DNA, the CDR3 is TGTGCCTGGAGTGTATTAGCGGGGGGGCCGGCGGATACGCAGTATTTT. The chain couples TRBV30 to TRBJ2-3; 11 bases are shared with TRBD2. J was trimmed by 6 bases and V by 0 bases; bases with no gene match: 8. CDR1 is GTSNPN, CDR2 SVGIG, per germline (reference sequence). The length of the CDR3 is 16 residues.

The CDR3 coding sequence is TGTGCCAGCAGCTTGGCCCTCGGTGAGCAGTTCTTC. Its protein is CASSLALGEQFF. V usage is TRBV5-6 and J usage is TRBJ2-1; D ambiguous. V dropped 0 bases and J dropped 9 bases, with 7 bases sitting between them. Germline CDR1 and CDR2: SGHDT and YYEEEE. This CDR3 is 12 amino acids long.